This TCR beta chain was profiled in a study of blood T cell repertoires in COVID-19. As for the study in general: PBMCs, B-cell-depleted T cells, or T cells provided the cDNA or gDNA that made up the material.

This CDR3 is built from 14 residues. Trimming took 5 bases from V and 2 from J, leaving 12 bases between them. CDR1 is LGHNA, CDR2 YNFKEQ, per germline. As originally analysed: Amplification from reference gene primers served as the basis for estimated nucleated cell counts. The repertoire was sequenced with immunoSEQ multiplex PCR; TCRdb's copy has only in-frame clones and lacks some. Clone size and the V and J calls come from that table; the DNA yielded D and trimming. This repertoire shows a few hundred thousand clones, 85% to 90% found once; its top ten account for approximately 6.8%. The source is a woman aged 70-85 years with active or convalescent COVID-19. V usage is TRBV4-2 and J usage is TRBJ1-1; a possible D gene is TRBD1 (6 bases). Material: peripheral blood. The CDR3 spells CASSTRDINTEAFF. The CDR3 nucleotides are TGTGCCAGCAGCACCCGGGACATTAACACTGAAGCTTTCTTT.